The entry below describes one T cell receptor (beta chain). Its recognized antigen is unknown. No clone much larger than this one lies a single base away; base qualities are absent. These data are taken from a study of T cell repertoires in cytomegalovirus infection (dated by TCRdb to the late 2010s). Regarding the complete study: The peptide stimulations were aimed at well-studied HLA-B-restricted epitopes as well as recently identified HLA-C-restricted CMV epitopes, whose presentation resists viral immunomodulation. The HLA type of each donor mattered for the analysis, because public TCR beta signatures pointed to carriage of CMV infection along with the matching HLA type. Results the study describes overall, beyond this receptor: In both this cohort and an independent roughly 400-donor cohort, the cumulative frequency of public TCR beta family members distinguished carriers of CMV infection plus the relevant HLA type. In the ex vivo response, HLA-C-restricted CMV-specific TCR beta clonotypes were dominant, and in two of eight donors the single most frequent clonotype came from this HLA-C-restricted group.

TCRdb records Illumina HiSeq 1500 as the sequencer. The public reads were reanalyzed by TCRdb: fastp trimming at Q25, MiXCR alignment, in-frame beta chains only. Rows with one shared CDR3 protein collapse into an entry with the most common genes and DNA. Here the sample has approximately 910,000 distinct CDR3 sequences; approximately 33% occur a single time. The top ten hold around an eighth of the sample. Read against the paper, the sample's treatment or condition label means: in vitro stimulation with specific CMV peptide epitopes to enrich CMV-specific T cells. Trimming removed 7 bases from V and 5 bases from J, leaving 12 bases between the germline ends. The CDR3 spans 13 residues, from the cysteine through the phenylalanine. Only CDR3 DNA is held: 39 bases, read in frame from base 1. The germline V gene specifies MNHNS as CDR1 and SASEGT as CDR2.

This sample comprised cultured CD8+ T cells from PBMCs, obtained from culture after CMV antigen stimulation. The receptor was isolated from a human donor in good health (CMV status not recorded). Some clones in this sample may be carry-over from other donors' samples. Recombination linked TRBV6-1 to TRBJ2-1; the D segment cannot be called with confidence. The nucleotides read TGTGCCAGCACCTTTGGAAGCAACAATGAGCAGTTCTTC. Its translation is CASTFGSNNEQFF.